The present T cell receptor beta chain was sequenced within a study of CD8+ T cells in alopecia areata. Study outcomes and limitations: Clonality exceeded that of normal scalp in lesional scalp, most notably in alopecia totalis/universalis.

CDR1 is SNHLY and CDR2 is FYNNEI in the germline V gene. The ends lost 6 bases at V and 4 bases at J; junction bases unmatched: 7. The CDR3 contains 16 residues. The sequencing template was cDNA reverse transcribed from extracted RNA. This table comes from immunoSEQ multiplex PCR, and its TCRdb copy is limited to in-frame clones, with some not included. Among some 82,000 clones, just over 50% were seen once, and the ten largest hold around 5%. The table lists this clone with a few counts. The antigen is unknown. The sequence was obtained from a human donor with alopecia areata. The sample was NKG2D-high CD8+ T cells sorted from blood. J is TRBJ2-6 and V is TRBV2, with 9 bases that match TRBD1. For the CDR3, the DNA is TGTGCCAGCAGCAGGACAGGGGAGAAAGGGGCCAACGTCCTGACTTTC. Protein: CASSRTGEKGANVLTF.